These T cell receptor beta chains were read from a single sample in a study of T-cell memory formation after mild COVID-19. MiXCR, run by TCRdb on the 5' RACE reads, gives a single entry per CDR3 protein. Of about 110,000 distinct CDR3 sequences listed, roughly a sixth are singletons. Sequenced material: PBMCs or a T cell subset sorted from them (not recorded which). The receptors were sampled from a man between 18 and 29 years old who had mild COVID-19 (a few samples of this study predate the infection). Cell type and time point are not known. Both conserved end residues are part of each CDR3. Each record gives: clone size, D gene, J gene, V gene, CDR3 protein, CDR3 DNA. A D gene is named only where the DNA matches it firmly. Clone size is shown for a subset of rows, as once, few, many or a class of expanded clone.

>many|-|TRBJ2-3|TRBV29-1
CSVEGRFTDTQYF
TGCAGCGTTGAGGGGCGGTTCACAGATACGCAGTATTTT
>-|TRBD1|TRBJ1-2|TRBV15
CATSRWDSDYGYTF
TGTGCCACCAGCCGCTGGGACAGTGACTATGGCTACACCTTC
>-|-|TRBJ2-7|TRBV5-1
CASSLVGNSYEQYF
TGCGCCAGCAGCTTAGTAGGGAACTCCTACGAGCAGTACTTC
>-|-|TRBJ2-5|TRBV5-1
CASRDTYETQYF
TGCGCCAGCCGGGACACCTACGAGACCCAGTACTTC
>-|TRBD1|TRBJ2-7|TRBV5-1
CASSWGTGNYEQYF
TGCGCCAGCAGCTGGGGGACAGGGAACTACGAGCAGTACTTC
>-|-|TRBJ1-5|TRBV7-9
CASSLWGDQPQHF
TGTGCCAGCAGCTTATGGGGGGATCAGCCCCAGCATTTT
>-|-|TRBJ2-5|TRBV12-3/TRBV12-4
CASSWLGETQYF
TGTGCCAGCAGTTGGCTCGGAGAGACCCAGTACTTC
>many|-|TRBJ2-5|TRBV6-5
CASSSQWSSAETQYF
TGTGCCAGCAGTTCCCAATGGTCTTCGGCGGAGACCCAGTACTTC
>-|-|TRBJ1-2|TRBV12-3/TRBV12-4
CASSPPDLYGYTF
TGTGCCAGCAGTCCACCTGACCTCTATGGCTACACCTTC
>few|TRBD1|TRBJ2-6|TRBV5-5
CASSFTGGPGANVLTF
TGTGCCAGCAGTTTTACAGGGGGGCCTGGGGCCAACGTCCTGACTTTC
>few|-|TRBJ1-5|TRBV6-1
CASSETFGQPQHF
TGTGCCAGCAGTGAAACATTCGGTCAGCCCCAGCATTTT
>-|TRBD2|TRBJ2-3|TRBV20-1
CSARLAGPTDTQYF
TGCAGTGCCCGACTAGCGGGGCCAACAGATACGCAGTATTTT
>few|-|TRBJ2-2|TRBV4-3
CASSQWDTGELFF
TGCGCCAGCAGCCAATGGGACACCGGGGAGCTGTTTTTT
>-|TRBD1|TRBJ1-1|TRBV20-1
CSAAPGQGANTEAFF
TGCAGTGCTGCACCGGGACAGGGGGCGAACACTGAAGCTTTCTTT
>few|-|TRBJ1-2|TRBV5-4
CASSLEGGDYGYTF
TGTGCCAGCAGCTTAGAGGGCGGAGACTATGGCTACACCTTC
>-|-|TRBJ2-3|TRBV11-1
CASSPDRSDTQYF
TGTGCCAGCAGCCCCGACAGATCAGATACGCAGTATTTT
>few|-|TRBJ2-6|TRBV7-8
CASSYRVAGANVLTF
TGTGCCAGCAGTTACAGGGTCGCTGGGGCCAACGTCCTGACTTTC
>-|TRBD2|TRBJ2-3|TRBV5-1
CASSSDSTSGDTQYF
TGCGCCAGCAGCTCTGACTCGACTAGCGGAGATACGCAGTATTTT
>-|-|TRBJ2-7|TRBV20-1
CSAAGFSYEQYF
TGCAGTGCGGCGGGGTTCTCCTACGAGCAGTACTTC
>-|-|TRBJ2-5|TRBV20-1
CSARVLGPRETQYF
TGCAGTGCTAGAGTACTGGGACCCCGAGAGACCCAGTACTTC
>few|-|TRBJ1-2|TRBV7-2
CASSREGSLDSNYGYTF
TGTGCCAGCAGTAGAGAGGGGAGCCTAGACAGTAACTATGGCTACACCTTC
>-|TRBD1|TRBJ2-5|TRBV5-1
CASSTEGAVETQYF
TGCGCCAGCAGCACCGAGGGGGCGGTGGAGACCCAGTACTTC
>-|-|TRBJ1-1|TRBV7-9
CASSPGTPGTEAFF
TGTGCCAGCAGCCCAGGGACCCCGGGCACTGAAGCTTTCTTT
>-|TRBD1|TRBJ1-2|TRBV18
CASSPYRLQGQDGYTF
TGTGCCAGCTCACCCTATCGGCTACAGGGGCAGGATGGCTACACCTTC
>-|-|TRBJ1-6|TRBV5-4
CASSLDRYNSPLHF
TGTGCCAGCAGCTTGGACAGGTATAATTCACCCCTCCACTTT
>few|-|TRBJ2-3|TRBV12-3/TRBV12-4
CASSLLSTDTQYF
TGTGCCAGCAGTTTACTCTCCACAGATACGCAGTATTTT
>-|TRBD1|TRBJ1-2|TRBV5-1
CASSEGQGPTLYGYTF
TGCGCCAGCAGCGAGGGACAGGGCCCGACCCTCTATGGCTACACCTTC
>few|TRBD1|TRBJ1-2|TRBV5-1
CASSNGQVSSYGYTF
TGCGCCAGCAGCAACGGACAGGTTTCATCCTATGGCTACACCTTC
>-|TRBD1|TRBJ1-2|TRBV5-1
CASSLVGQGDYGYTF
TGCGCCAGCAGCTTGGTTGGACAGGGGGACTATGGCTACACCTTC
>-|-|TRBJ2-5|TRBV6-5
CASNKQGYQETQYF
TGTGCCAGCAACAAACAGGGATATCAAGAGACACAGTACTTC
>many|TRBD2|TRBJ2-1|TRBV11-2
CASSSAPSGGPQFF
TGTGCCAGCAGCTCCGCTCCTAGCGGGGGGCCTCAGTTCTTC
>-|-|TRBJ2-2|TRBV10-3
CATRGVGELFF
TGTGCCACCAGGGGGGTCGGGGAGCTGTTTTTT
>-|-|TRBJ2-3|TRBV5-1
CASTADSPSTDTQYF
TGCGCCAGCACTGCAGACAGCCCTAGCACAGATACGCAGTATTTT
>-|TRBD2|TRBJ2-5|TRBV12-3/TRBV12-4
CASSLLGTSGQETQYF
TGTGCCAGCAGTTTACTTGGGACTAGCGGACAAGAGACCCAGTACTTC
>-|-|TRBJ2-2|TRBV29-1
CSVVDSGVPGELFF
TGCAGCGTTGTAGATTCAGGGGTACCCGGGGAGCTGTTTTTT
>many|-|TRBJ2-3|TRBV5-1
CASRLQGEDTQYF
TGCGCCAGCAGACTACAAGGGGAAGATACGCAGTATTTT
>-|-|TRBJ2-3|TRBV3-1
CASSLTSSGDTQYF
TGTGCCAGCAGCCTAACTAGCAGTGGAGATACGCAGTATTTT
>-|-|TRBJ2-5|TRBV2
CASKEETQYF
TGTGCCAGCAAGGAAGAGACCCAGTACTTC
>-|-|TRBJ2-3|TRBV24-1
CATSDSGAGRTDTQYF
TGTGCCACCAGTGATTCTGGGGCGGGGCGCACAGATACGCAGTATTTT
>-|-|TRBJ1-1|TRBV4-3
CASSQDSGGVTNTEAFF
TGCGCCAGCAGCCAAGACAGTGGTGGGGTTACGAACACTGAAGCTTTCTTT
>few|TRBD2|TRBJ2-5|TRBV5-6
CASSTLAGGQTQYF
TGTGCCAGCAGCACACTAGCGGGGGGCCAGACCCAGTACTTC
>once|-|TRBJ1-4|TRBV18
CASSPRRDLGEKLFF
TGTGCCAGCTCACCAAGGAGGGATCTGGGAGAAAAACTGTTTTTT
>few|TRBD2|TRBJ2-5|TRBV4-2
CASSQAGLAGLGEETQYF
TGTGCCAGCAGCCAGGCTGGACTAGCGGGGTTGGGGGAGGAGACCCAGTACTTC
>many|-|TRBJ2-3|TRBV20-1
CSGHDAGDTQYF
TGCAGTGGGCATGATGCAGGCGATACGCAGTATTTT
>few|-|TRBJ2-3|TRBV9
CASSPRLEGWGNTQYF
TGTGCCAGCAGCCCGCGGCTAGAAGGGTGGGGAAATACGCAGTATTTT
>-|TRBD1|TRBJ2-7|TRBV6-5
CASRHRPTGEYEQYF
TGTGCCAGCAGACACCGTCCGACAGGGGAGTACGAGCAGTACTTC
>few|-|TRBJ1-2|TRBV7-2
CASSLAGGSYGYTF
TGTGCCAGCAGCTTAGCCGGCGGAAGCTATGGCTACACCTTC
>-|-|TRBJ2-1|TRBV30
CAWSLRLGHPFF
TGTGCCTGGAGTCTAAGGCTGGGACATCCGTTCTTC
>-|-|TRBJ1-5|TRBV5-1
CASSLAGFSNQPQHF
TGCGCCAGCAGCCTGGCAGGATTTAGCAATCAGCCCCAGCATTTT
>few|-|TRBJ2-5|TRBV24-1
CATSDFQGGQETQYF
TGTGCCACCAGTGATTTTCAGGGGGGCCAAGAGACCCAGTACTTC
>many|TRBD1|TRBJ2-1|TRBV7-6
CASSFGQGSYNEQFF
TGTGCCAGCAGCTTCGGACAGGGCTCCTACAATGAGCAGTTCTTC
>few|-|TRBJ2-1|TRBV7-8
CASSLATRHQQFF
TGTGCCAGCAGCTTAGCTACACGACACCAGCAGTTCTTC
>many|-|TRBJ2-2|TRBV12-3/TRBV12-4
CASERSTNTGELFF
TGTGCCAGTGAGAGGTCCACGAACACCGGGGAGCTGTTTTTT
>few|-|TRBJ1-5|TRBV7-2
CASSFGPYSNQPQHF
TGTGCCAGCAGCTTCGGGCCTTATAGCAATCAGCCCCAGCATTTT
>few|-|TRBJ1-3|TRBV29-1
CSGMTDSGNTIYF
TGCAGCGGGATGACAGACTCTGGAAACACCATATATTTT
>-|-|TRBJ2-2|TRBV7-8
CASSQLGTGELFF
TGTGCCAGCAGCCAGTTAGGCACCGGGGAGCTGTTTTTT
>-|-|TRBJ2-3|TRBV7-9
CASSLVGSDDTQYF
TGTGCCAGCAGCTTAGTGGGATCCGATGATACGCAGTATTTT
>many|-|TRBJ2-3|TRBV5-1
CASSLGADTQYF
TGTGCCAGCAGCTTGGGTGCAGATACGCAGTATTTT
>few|TRBD1|TRBJ2-5|TRBV6-6
CASRAPGTGGIETQYF
TGTGCCAGCAGAGCGCCCGGGACAGGGGGAATAGAGACCCAGTACTTC
>few|-|TRBJ2-3|TRBV7-3
CASGRRGLTDTQYF
TGTGCCAGCGGGCGGCGGGGGCTCACAGATACGCAGTATTTT